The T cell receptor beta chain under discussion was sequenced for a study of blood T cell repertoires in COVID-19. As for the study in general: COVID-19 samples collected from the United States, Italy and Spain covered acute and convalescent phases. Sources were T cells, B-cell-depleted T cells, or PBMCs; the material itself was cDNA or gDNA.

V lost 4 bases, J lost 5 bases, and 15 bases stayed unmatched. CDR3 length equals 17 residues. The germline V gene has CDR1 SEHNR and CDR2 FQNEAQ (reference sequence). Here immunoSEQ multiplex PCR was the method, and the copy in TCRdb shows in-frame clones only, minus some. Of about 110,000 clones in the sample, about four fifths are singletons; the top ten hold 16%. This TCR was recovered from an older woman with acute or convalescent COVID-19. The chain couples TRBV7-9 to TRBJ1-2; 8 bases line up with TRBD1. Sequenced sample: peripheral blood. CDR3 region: CASSSRTRGQGAYGYTF. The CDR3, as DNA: TGTGCCAGCAGCTCGCGAACCAGAGGACAGGGAGCTTATGGCTACACCTTC.